Listed below are T cell receptor beta chains from one sample, sequenced in a study of shared clonotypes between healthy human individuals. Here immunoSEQ multiplex PCR was the method, and the copy in TCRdb shows in-frame clones only, minus some. The sample contains about 2.3 million clones, just under 95% of which appear only once. The sequencing input was naive CD4+ T cells from PBMCs. All receptors derive from a man aged 18 to 30 in good health. Some clones in this sample may be carry-over from other donors' samples. The CDR3 runs from the conserved cysteine through the conserved F or W. A D gene is named only where the DNA matches it firmly. Clone size, where shown, is once, few, many, or a class for clones that have expanded.

v_gene	abundance	d_gene	j_gene	CDR3nt	CDR3aa
TRBV5-1	-	-	TRBJ2-4	TGCGCCAGCAGCTTAGGGGCAGGTGGTTCCAAAAACATTCAGTACTTC	CASSLGAGGSKNIQYF
TRBV7-2	-	-	TRBJ1-1	TGTGCCAGCAGCTTAGGAAGTTGGAACACTGAAGCTTTCTTT	CASSLGSWNTEAFF
TRBV20-1	-	-	TRBJ2-7	TGCAGTGCTAGACTGGGGCAGTACTTC	CSARLGQYF
TRBV7-3	-	TRBD2	TRBJ2-1	TGTGCCAGCAGCCGCGGGAGGGCCTTTCTCAATGAGCAGTTCTTC	CASSRGRAFLNEQFF
TRBV5-1	-	-	TRBJ1-1	TGCGCCAGCAGCACCAGGAACGAAGCTTTCTTT	CASSTRNEAFF
TRBV7-9	-	-	TRBJ2-6	TGTGCCAGCAGTCCCCCTCCAACTGGGGCCAACGTCCTGACTTTC	CASSPPPTGANVLTF
TRBV19	few	-	TRBJ1-5	TGTGCCAGTAGTATCCGGGGGGAGTGGAGCAATCAGCCCCAGCATTTT	CASSIRGEWSNQPQHF
TRBV5-1	-	-	TRBJ2-7	TGCGCCAGCAGACTCGGTTTTGGCCCTAACGAGCAGTACTTC	CASRLGFGPNEQYF
TRBV7-3	-	-	TRBJ2-3	TGTGCCAGCAGCTCACAAGGGGCGGCAGATACGCAGTATTTT	CASSSQGAADTQYF
TRBV7-6	-	TRBD1	TRBJ2-7	TGTGCCAGCAGCCTTCGGACAGGGAACTACGAGCAGTACTTC	CASSLRTGNYEQYF
TRBV7-3	-	-	TRBJ2-3	TGTGCCAGCAGCTTACTAGAGAAAGATACGCAGTATTTT	CASSLLEKDTQYF
TRBV5-1	once	TRBD1	TRBJ2-7	TGCGCCAGCAGCTCCGCCGGGACAGGCAGTGGCGAGCAGTACTTC	CASSSAGTGSGEQYF
TRBV19	-	-	TRBJ2-5	TGTGCCAGTAGTATACGGGGCCGGGGTGAGACCCAGTACTTC	CASSIRGRGETQYF
TRBV19	-	TRBD1	TRBJ1-1	TGTGCCAGTGGACAGGGGCGACCAAACACTGAAGCTTTCTTT	CASGQGRPNTEAFF
TRBV5-1	-	TRBD1	TRBJ1-2	TGCGCCAGCAGCTTGGGGTGGACAGGGGGCGCTGCTAACTATGGCTACACCTTC	CASSLGWTGGAANYGYTF
TRBV5-1	-	TRBD2	TRBJ2-1	TGCGCCAGCAGCCCACTAGCGGCCTCCTACAATGAGCAGTTCTTC	CASSPLAASYNEQFF
TRBV5-1	-	-	TRBJ2-2	TGCGCCAGCAGCTTGTCGGCTATTTCCGGGGAGCTGTTTTTT	CASSLSAISGELFF
TRBV5-1	-	-	TRBJ2-1	TGCGCCAGCAGCTTATTGCCTAGCGTCGATGAGCAGTTCTTC	CASSLLPSVDEQFF
TRBV28	-	TRBD1	TRBJ1-5	TGTGCCAGCAGTTTGGGACAGGGTGGTCAGCCCCAGCATTTT	CASSLGQGGQPQHF
TRBV15	-	-	TRBJ1-5	TGTGCCACCAGCAAGGGGTACAGGGCTTATAGCAATCAGCCCCAGCATTTT	CATSKGYRAYSNQPQHF
TRBV4-3	-	TRBD2	TRBJ2-1	TGCGCCAGCAGCCCCTCGACTAGCGGGAGGAATAGTGAGCAGTTCTTC	CASSPSTSGRNSEQFF
TRBV9	-	TRBD1	TRBJ1-3	TGTGCCAGCAGCGCGAGACAGGGGTGGTCTGGAAACACCATATATTTT	CASSARQGWSGNTIYF
TRBV28	few	TRBD1	TRBJ1-2	TGTGCCAGCAGCTCCGGGACAGGGTTTGGCTACACCTTC	CASSSGTGFGYTF
TRBV6-6	-	-	TRBJ2-7	TGTGCCAGCAGCCGCCGGGCCGAAGCCTACGAGCAGTACTTC	CASSRRAEAYEQYF
TRBV5-1	-	-	TRBJ1-1	TGCGCCAGCAGCCCGCCCTGGGGAGGTAGGGGGACTGAAGCTTTCTTT	CASSPPWGGRGTEAFF
TRBV10-3	-	-	TRBJ2-7	TGTGCCCATCAGCTCCAGCCGTCCTACGAGCAGTACTTC	CAHQLQPSYEQYF
TRBV7-8	-	-	TRBJ2-1	TGTGCCAGCAGTGGCCAAGTTAACAATGAGCAGTTCTTC	CASSGQVNNEQFF
TRBV30	-	-	TRBJ2-4	TGTGCCTGGAGTGTTTTCGGGGGATCCAAAAACATTCAGTACTTC	CAWSVFGGSKNIQYF
TRBV4-2	-	TRBD2	TRBJ2-1	TGTGCCAGCAGCTTCAGACTAGCGGGATCACCCTACAATGAGCAGTTCTTC	CASSFRLAGSPYNEQFF
TRBV5-1	-	TRBD2	TRBJ2-7	TGCGCCAGCAGCGGAGGGACTAGCGGGAGAGACGAGCAGTACTTC	CASSGGTSGRDEQYF
TRBV4-1	-	-	TRBJ2-7	TGCGCCAGCAGCCAAGATACGGGGCTCTTGAGGTGGAACGAGCAGTACTTC	CASSQDTGLLRWNEQYF
TRBV5-8	-	-	TRBJ1-1	TGTGCCAGCAGCTTCACCGCGGGGGCTGAAGCTTTCTTT	CASSFTAGAEAFF
TRBV5-1	-	-	TRBJ1-5	TGCGCCAGCAGCGCCGAAGGACATGTCCTCGGTCAGCCCCAGCATTTT	CASSAEGHVLGQPQHF
TRBV7-8	once	TRBD2	TRBJ2-1	TGTGCCAGCACCCTACTTAGTCTAGCGGGAACCTACAATGAGCAGTTCTTC	CASTLLSLAGTYNEQFF
TRBV9	-	-	TRBJ2-3	TGTGCCAGCAGCGTAGACCAGGGGACAGATACGCAGTATTTT	CASSVDQGTDTQYF
TRBV5-1	once	-	TRBJ1-5	TGCGCCAGCAGCTTTACAGGGAGTGGCAATCAGCCCCAGCATTTT	CASSFTGSGNQPQHF
TRBV4-2	-	-	TRBJ2-7	TGTGCCAGCAGCCAAGGGAACAGGGTACACGAGCAGTACTTC	CASSQGNRVHEQYF
TRBV4-1	-	TRBD2	TRBJ2-7	TGCGCCAGCAGCCAACGGACTAGCGACTACGAGCAGTACTTC	CASSQRTSDYEQYF
TRBV7-2	-	-	TRBJ1-5	TGTGCCAGCAGCTTAGGCCGTGGGCGCGATCAGCCCCAGCATTTT	CASSLGRGRDQPQHF
TRBV7-2	-	-	TRBJ1-4	TGTGCCAGCAGCTTAAATCGGGGGTTGGTCAGTGAAAAACTGTTTTTT	CASSLNRGLVSEKLFF
TRBV2	-	-	TRBJ2-5	TGTGCCAGCGATAACGGCGGCGGGTCGTGGGAGACCCAGTACTTC	CASDNGGGSWETQYF
TRBV7-9	-	-	TRBJ1-2	TGTGCCAGCAGCTCAGACAGCTACTATGGCTACACCTTC	CASSSDSYYGYTF
TRBV19	-	-	TRBJ1-5	TGTGCCAGTAGTATCGTCGGGCGAGGTTCAGAACAGCCCCAGCATTTT	CASSIVGRGSEQPQHF
TRBV9	-	-	TRBJ2-5	TGTGCCAGCAGCGTAGGAATTTGGGCAGCACAAGAGACCCAGTACTTC	CASSVGIWAAQETQYF
TRBV4-2	-	TRBD2	TRBJ2-5	TGTGCCAGCAGCCAAGAGTCTAGCGGGTACCCCCCGGAGACCCAGTACTTC	CASSQESSGYPPETQYF
TRBV18	once	TRBD1	TRBJ1-1	TGTGCCAGCTCACCATTGAGGACAGGGCAGGCCACTGAAGCTTTCTTT	CASSPLRTGQATEAFF
TRBV5-8	-	-	TRBJ2-5	TGTGCCAGCAGCACGGCCTCAGAGACCCAGTACTTC	CASSTASETQYF
TRBV10-3	-	TRBD1	TRBJ2-7	TGTGCCATCAGTGACCCGGGACAGGGGGCGTGGGAGCAGTACTTC	CAISDPGQGAWEQYF
TRBV9	-	-	TRBJ2-1	TGTGCCAGCAGCCTCCTTGGCGGTAGCTCCTACAATGAGCAGTTCTTC	CASSLLGGSSYNEQFF
TRBV7-8	-	-	TRBJ2-4	TGTGCCGGGGATCAGAGGTTAGCCAAAAACATTCAGTACTTC	CAGDQRLAKNIQYF
TRBV4-1	-	TRBD2	TRBJ2-3	TGCGCCAGCAGCCAAGGGTTCACTAGCGGGAGTCTGCGCACAGATACGCAGTATTTT	CASSQGFTSGSLRTDTQYF
TRBV7-2	-	TRBD1	TRBJ2-1	TGTGCCAGCAGCGTCCAGACAGGGGGTGAGCAGTTCTTC	CASSVQTGGEQFF